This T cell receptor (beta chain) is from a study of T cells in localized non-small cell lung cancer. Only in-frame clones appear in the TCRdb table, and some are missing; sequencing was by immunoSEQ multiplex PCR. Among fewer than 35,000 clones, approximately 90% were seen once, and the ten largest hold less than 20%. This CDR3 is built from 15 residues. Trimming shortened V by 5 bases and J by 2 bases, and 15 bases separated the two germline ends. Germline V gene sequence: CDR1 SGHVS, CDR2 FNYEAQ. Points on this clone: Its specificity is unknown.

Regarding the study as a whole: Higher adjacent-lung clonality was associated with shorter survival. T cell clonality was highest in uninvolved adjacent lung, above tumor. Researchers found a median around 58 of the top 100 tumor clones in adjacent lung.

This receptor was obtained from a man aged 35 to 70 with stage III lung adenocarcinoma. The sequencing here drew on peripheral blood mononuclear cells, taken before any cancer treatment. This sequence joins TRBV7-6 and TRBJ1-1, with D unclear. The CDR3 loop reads CASSARQTVNTEAFF. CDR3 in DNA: TGTGCCAGCAGCGCCCGACAAACCGTAAACACTGAAGCTTTCTTT.